These 26 T cell receptor beta chains were all obtained from the same sample, sequenced in a study of molecular identifiers for immune sequencing clone quantification. MiXCR was run by TCRdb on the PCR reads, yielding one entry per CDR3 protein. The sample shows approximately 590,000 distinct CDR3 sequences, roughly 23% of them seen only once. Sequenced material: naive CD8+ T cells from blood, with Jurkat cell RNA spiked in. Indicated subset: FACS-sorted CD8+CD4-CCR7+CD45RA+ naive T cells. The receptors were sampled from a human donor in good health. Some libraries in this study had Jurkat cell RNA spiked in.

This clonotype was recorded many times. V usage is TRBV30 and J usage is TRBJ2-3; 9 positions match TRBD2. The germline V gene has CDR1 GTSNPN and CDR2 SVGIG (reference sequence). Losses at the gene ends were 5 bases for V and 2 bases for J; bases not matched to a gene: 5. This CDR3 has 14 residues. CDR3 protein: CAWGLAGTTDTQYF. CDR3 DNA sequence: TGTGCCTGGGGCCTAGCGGGAACCACAGATACGCAGTATTTT.

The CDR3 protein is CASSFLGVGQPQHF. The CDR3 DNA sequence: TGTGCCAGCAGTTTCCTAGGGGTAGGTCAGCCCCAGCATTTT. This chain joins TRBV27 and TRBJ1-5; TRBD1 might be the D (5 bases). This CDR3 comprises 14 residues. The V end was cut by 3 bases, the J end by 6 bases, with 12 bases between. CDR1 and CDR2 (germline): MNHEY, SMNVEV (reference sequence).

This clonotype showed up many times. The chain uses TRBV29-1 and TRBJ1-1; 7 bases align to TRBD1. The ends lost 5 bases at V and 3 bases at J; junction bases unmatched: 6. Germline lookup yields CDR1 SQVTM and CDR2 ANQGSEA. The CDR3 consists of 13 residues. This CDR3 reads CSVQGGVHTEAFF. As DNA, the CDR3 is TGCAGCGTTCAGGGGGGGGTGCACACTGAAGCTTTCTTT.

This clonotype was seen only once. The chain combines TRBV5-6 with TRBJ1-1, with D hard to call. Trimming removed 4 bases from V and 4 bases from J, with 14 bases in between. Germline values: CDR1 SGHDT, CDR2 YYEEEE. The CDR3 has 14 residues. This CDR3 reads CASSVASLGTEAFF. For the CDR3, the DNA is TGTGCCAGCAGCGTGGCGAGTTTGGGCACTGAAGCTTTCTTT.

V and J are TRBV7-9 and TRBJ2-1; D is unresolved. CDR1 SEHNR and CDR2 FQNEAQ come from the germline V gene (reference sequence). The CDR3 length is 13 residues. V was shortened by 6 bases and J by 6 bases, with 12 bases between the two germline ends. CDR3 DNA sequence: TGTGCCAGCAGTACCCCTTTGGGCAATGAGCAGTTCTTC. It is translated as CASSTPLGNEQFF. Full variable domain (rest looked up from reference TRBV7-9 and TRBJ2-1): DTGVSQNPRHKITKRGQNVTFRCDPISEHNRLYWYRQTLGQGPEFLTYFQNEAQLEKSRLLSDRFSAERPKGSFSTLEIQRTEQGDSAMYLCASSTPLGNEQFFGPGTRLTVL.

This clonotype was recorded many times. The rearrangement uses TRBV6-5 and TRBJ2-7, with D unresolved. Deletions cut 7 bases from V and 2 bases from J, with 12 bases between. Per germline, CDR1 MNHEY and CDR2 SVGAGI. This CDR3 comprises 13 residues. CDR3: CASKQGVTYEQYF. The DNA for the CDR3 is TGTGCCAGCAAGCAAGGAGTGACCTACGAGCAGTACTTC.

Details on this clonotype: A clone one base away is much larger, so this may be a read error. Since the CDR3 does not end with the conserved phenylalanine or tryptophan, this likely comes from a read error. The chain joins TRBV12-3 or TRBV12-4 to TRBJ1-5, with D tentatively TRBD1 (5 bases). Trimming shortened V by 9 bases and J by 3 bases, and 9 bases separated the two germline ends. This CDR3 has 12 residues. CDR3 in amino acids: CASRGPNQPQHL. In DNA form, the CDR3 reads TGTGCCAGTCGGGGCCCCAATCAGCCCCAGCATTTA.

The CDR3 DNA is TGTGCCAGCAGCTACAGGGTGGTAGTCGGGCGAGATCAGCCCCAGCATTTT. Translating it yields CASSYRVVVGRDQPQHF. This chain joins TRBV28 and TRBJ1-5, with a tentative D call TRBD1 (6 bases). This CDR3 has 17 residues. Trimming pared 6 bases from V and 5 bases from J, leaving 23 bases between. Per the germline V gene, CDR1 is MDHEN and CDR2 is SYDVKM.

As concerns this clonotype: A clone one base away is much larger, so this may be a read error. The genes are TRBV15 and TRBJ1-1, with a tentative D call TRBD1 (6 bases). This CDR3 is 13 amino acids long. Germline CDR1 is LNHNV and CDR2 is YYDKDF (reference sequence). The CDR3, as DNA: TGTGCCACCAGCGAGGACAGCGGCACTGGAGCTTTCTTT. Translated, it gives CATSEDSGTGAFF.

The sample holds a few counts of this clonotype. The rearrangement joins TRBV24-1 to TRBJ2-5; D possibly uses TRBD1 or TRBD2 (5 bases each). Germline CDR1 is KGHDR and CDR2 is SFDVKD. V lost 0 bases to trimming and J lost 0 bases, with 22 bases between them. This CDR3 has 20 residues. This CDR3 reads CATSDLRQGRAAGHQETQYF. The DNA of the CDR3 is TGTGCCACCAGTGATTTGCGGCAGGGAAGGGCGGCGGGTCACCAAGAGACCCAGTACTTC.

This clonotype was detected ten times or more. This chain uses TRBV29-1 with TRBJ1-1, with D tentatively TRBD1 (6 bases). The CDR3 sequence is 13 residues long. Germline CDR1 reads SQVTM; CDR2 reads ANQGSEA. With 6 bases removed from V and 6 bases from J, the gap between germline ends came to 17 bases. The CDR3 sequence is CSVDTGPRAEAFF. DNA of the CDR3: TGCAGCGTGGACACAGGGCCCCGGGCTGAAGCTTTCTTT.

Concerning this clonotype: A much more abundant neighbour one base away suggests this may be a read error. The V gene is TRBV11-2, the J gene TRBJ2-3; D gene unclear. The length of the CDR3 is 12 residues. Trimming removed 1 base from V and 7 bases from J, with 6 bases in between. Germline loops: CDR1 SGHAT, CDR2 FQNNGV. This CDR3 reads CASSLGGNTQYF. The CDR3 region has the DNA TGTGCCAGCAGCTTAGGGGGAAATACGCAGTATTTT. Complete variable domain (other parts from reference TRBV11-2 and TRBJ2-3): EAGVAQSPRYKIIEKRQSVAFWCNPISGHATLYWYQQILGQGPKLLIQFQNNGVVDDSQLPKDRFSAERLKGVDSTLKIQPAKLEDSAVYLCASSLGGNTQYFGPGTRLTVL.

This clonotype was counted at least ten times. The rearrangement joins TRBV4-3 to TRBJ2-3, with TRBD2 matching 7 bases. CDR3 length equals 16 residues. Germline V gene data show CDR1 as LGHNA and CDR2 as YSLEER. Trimming took 4 bases from V and 6 from J; bases not matched to a gene: 13. The CDR3 is CASSPSPLSGFDTQYF. The CDR3 DNA sequence: TGCGCCAGCAGCCCCTCCCCCCTTAGCGGGTTTGATACGCAGTATTTT.

This clonotype was detected only a few times. This clone may be a read error of a much larger clone one base away. The gene calls are TRBV28 and TRBJ2-7, with 12 bases matching TRBD2. CDR1 and CDR2 (germline): MDHEN, SYDVKM. The CDR3 has 15 amino acids. V lost 6 bases and J lost 3; bases outside the gene matches: 6. CDR3 loop: CASSQGLAGFYEQYF. CDR3 DNA: TGTGCCAGCAGCCAAGGACTAGCGGGATTCTACGAGCAGTACTTC.

The chain couples TRBV27 to TRBJ2-7; possible D gene TRBD1, 5 bases. CDR1 and CDR2 (germline): MNHEY, SMNVEV (reference sequence). Deletions cut 5 bases from V and 1 base from J, with 12 bases between. This CDR3 region has 14 residues. The CDR3 coding sequence is TGTGCCAGCAGTGATGGACACGCGTCCTACGAGCAGTACTTC. Translating it yields CASSDGHASYEQYF.

Many counts were recorded for this clonotype. The genes are TRBV16 and TRBJ1-5, with TRBD1 matching over 7 bases. Trimming at V came to 2 bases and at J to 0 bases, leaving 4 bases not matched to a gene. CDR3 length: 16 residues. Germline lookup yields CDR1 KGHSY and CDR2 FQNENV. The DNA of the CDR3 is TGTGCCAGCAGCCAAGGACAGGAGCTTAGCAATCAGCCCCAGCATTTT. This encodes CASSQGQELSNQPQHF.

Ten or more counts support this clonotype. The genes are TRBV15 and TRBJ2-7; TRBD1 might be the D (5 bases). Trimming took off 5 bases at V and 2 bases at J, with 10 bases between the two ends. Germline loops: CDR1 LNHNV, CDR2 YYDKDF (reference sequence). The CDR3 length is 13 residues. The CDR3 region has the DNA TGTGCCACCAGCGGACACAGGACCTACGAGCAGTACTTC. This translates into CATSGHRTYEQYF.

This clonotype was counted ten times or more. This chain joins TRBV12-3 or TRBV12-4 and TRBJ1-5; 11 positions match TRBD1. This CDR3 comprises 16 residues. Unmatched junction bases numbered 4, after V lost 5 bases and J lost 1 base. The DNA for the CDR3 is TGTGCCAGCAGTGCCGGGACAGGGGGAAGCAATCAGCCCCAGCATTTT. Its protein product is CASSAGTGGSNQPQHF.

As for this clonotype: A read error may be the cause here, since a much bigger clone is one base away. V usage is TRBV20-1 and J usage is TRBJ2-7, with 7 bases identical to TRBD1. From germline, CDR1 is DFQATT and CDR2 SNEGSKA (reference sequence). This CDR3 is 15 amino acids long. The V segment lost 4 bases and the J segment 0 bases; nucleotides outside the gene matches: 9. CDR3 DNA sequence: TGCAGTGCTACCCAAGGACAGGTGGTCTCCTACGAGCAGTACTTC. Translating gives CSATQGQVVSYEQYF.

Details on this clonotype: A clone one base away is much larger, so this may be a read error. V usage is TRBV29-1 and J usage is TRBJ2-1; maybe TRBD1 (7 bases). Trimming took 1 base from V and 3 from J, leaving 13 bases between them. Germline V CDR1 and CDR2: SQVTM, ANQGSEA. The CDR3 sequence is 15 residues long. This CDR3 is CSVEGQGGYYNEQFF. Written as DNA, the CDR3 is TGCAGCGTTGAAGGTCAGGGGGGTTACTACAATGAGCAGTTCTTC.

Worth noting for this clonotype: A much bigger clone sits one base away, suggesting this may be a read error. CDR3 residues: CASIRHGELQETQYF. CDR3 in DNA: TGTGCCAGCATCCGGCATGGGGAACTCCAAGAGACCCAGTACTTC. The chain couples TRBV5-6 to TRBJ2-5; D gene unclear. This CDR3 has 15 residues. The germline CDR1 and CDR2 sequences are SGHDT and YYEEEE. The ends were cut back, 6 bases at V and 1 base at J, with 16 bases in the middle.

Regarding this clonotype: Mismatch with germline at one junction end may stem from a read error. This rearrangement joins TRBV30 to TRBJ2-3; D ambiguous. CDR1 and CDR2 from the germline V gene are GTSNPN and SVGIG (reference sequence). The CDR3 spans 13 residues. In nucleotides, the CDR3 is TGTGCCTGGAGTGGGGGTGGCACAGATACGCTGTATTTT. Protein: CAWSGGGTDTLYF. The entire variable domain, with the rest obtained from reference TRBV30 and TRBJ2-3, is as follows: SQTIHQWPATLVQPVGSPLSLECTVEGTSNPNLYWYRQAAGRGLQLLFYSVGIGQISSEVPQNLSASRPQDRQFILSSKKLLLSDSGFYLCAWSGGGTDTLYFGPGTRLTVL.

At least ten counts were recorded for this clonotype. The rearrangement uses TRBV4-2 and TRBJ2-3, with 8 bases lining up with TRBD2. The CDR3 runs 15 residues. Germline assignment: CDR1 LGHNA and CDR2 YNFKEQ. The V and J ends lost 6 bases and 1 base, in that order; junction bases with no gene match: 6. The chain's CDR3 is CASRARAGGTDTQYF. CDR3 coding DNA: TGTGCCAGCAGGGCCAGAGCGGGAGGCACAGATACGCAGTATTTT.

Remarks on this clonotype: A junction end diverges from the germline sequence, so it may reflect a read error. The rearrangement links TRBV5-6 to TRBJ1-5; possibly TRBD1 for D (6 bases). The CDR3 has 13 residues. Germline lookup yields CDR1 SGHDT and CDR2 YYEEEE. The CDR3 here is CVSSSGGNQPQHF. The CDR3 nucleotides are TGTGTCAGCAGCTCAGGGGGCAATCAGCCCCAGCATTTT.

This clonotype was detected ten times or more. DNA for the CDR3: TGTGCCAGCAGCCCGGGGACAGGGGAAGAGACCCAGTACTTC. It yields the protein CASSPGTGEETQYF. The chain couples TRBV3-1 to TRBJ2-5, with 10 bases matching TRBD1. CDR1 is LGHDT, CDR2 YNNKEL, per germline (reference sequence). This CDR3 is 14 amino acids long. V gave up 4 bases and J gave up 3 bases; unmatched junction bases: 2.

The chain carries TRBV5-4 and TRBJ2-1, with TRBD2 matching 8 bases. The CDR3 runs 15 residues. Germline loops: CDR1 SGHNT, CDR2 YYREEE (reference sequence). V lost 3 bases to trimming and J lost 7 bases; unmatched junction nucleotides: 9. This CDR3 is CASSSPGLDMNEQFF. The CDR3 DNA reads TGTGCCAGCAGCTCCCCGGGACTAGATATGAATGAGCAGTTCTTC.